The T cell receptor beta chain described here comes from a study of cytomegalovirus exposure and HLA in healthy donors. Whole-study results and caveats: The authors confirmed in vitro that three CMV-associated chains were specific for CMV antigens. The authors listed some 160 TCR beta chains as cytomegalovirus-associated.

V was cut by 8 bases and J by 1 base, with 11 bases left in between. The CDR3 runs 13 residues. CDR1 is MNHNY, CDR2 SVGAGI, per germline (reference sequence). Notes on this clone: What it binds is not known.

TCRdb keeps only in-frame clones here, not all; method: immunoSEQ multiplex PCR. The table includes about 44,000 clones, more than 85% detected once. Input material: PBMCs. The J gene is TRBJ1-1, the V gene TRBV6-6; unclear D gene. The receptor's source is a woman aged 18-35 years in good health and CMV-seronegative. CDR3 residues: CASGPQKNTEAFF. Here the CDR3 DNA reads TGTGCCAGCGGGCCCCAGAAGAACACTGAAGCTTTCTTT.